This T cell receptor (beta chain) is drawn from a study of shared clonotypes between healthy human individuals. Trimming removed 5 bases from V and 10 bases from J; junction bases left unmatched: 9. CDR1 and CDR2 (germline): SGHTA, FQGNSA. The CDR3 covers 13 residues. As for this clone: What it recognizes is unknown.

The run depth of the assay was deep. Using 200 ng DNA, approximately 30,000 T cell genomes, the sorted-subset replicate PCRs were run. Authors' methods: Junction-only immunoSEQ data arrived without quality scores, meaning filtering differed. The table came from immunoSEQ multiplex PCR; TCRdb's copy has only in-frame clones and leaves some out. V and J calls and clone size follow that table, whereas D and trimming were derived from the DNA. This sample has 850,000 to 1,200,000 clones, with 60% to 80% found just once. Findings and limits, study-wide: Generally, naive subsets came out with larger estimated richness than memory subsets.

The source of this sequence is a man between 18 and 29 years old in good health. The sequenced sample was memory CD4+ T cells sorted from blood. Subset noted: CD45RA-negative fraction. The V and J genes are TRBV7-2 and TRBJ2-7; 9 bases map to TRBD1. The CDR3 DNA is TGTGCCAGCAGCGGATGGGACAGGGCAGTCCAGTACTTC. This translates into CASSGWDRAVQYF.